What follows describes a single T cell receptor (beta chain). Time point denoted: cycle 4 day 1 (C4D1), after 5 to 7 weeks of nivolumab. Every single patient, without exception, relapsed after autologous stem cell transplantation, and brentuximab vedotin exposure varied. The investigators isolated CD8+ T cells from thawed PBMCs using magnetic negative selection. The data were taken from a study of PD-1 blockade in classical Hodgkin lymphoma. The table came from immunoSEQ multiplex PCR; TCRdb's copy has only in-frame clones and leaves some out. Of 2,000 to 3,000 clones in the sample, almost 70% are singletons; the top ten hold almost 70%. This clonotype originated in a human donor with classical Hodgkin lymphoma. The source was CD8+ T cells from blood, collected before the fourth cycle of nivolumab.

The CDR3 DNA sequence: TGTGCCAGCTCACCACCGGGAATAACCCTCCACTTT. It encodes CASSPPGITLHF. V and J are TRBV18 and TRBJ1-6; D not resolved. This CDR3 has 12 amino acids. V was pared by 0 bases and J by 14 bases, with 8 bases between. Germline V CDR1 and CDR2: KGHSH, LQKENI.